The 3 T cell receptor beta chains reported below all come from one sample, sequenced in a study of T cells after yellow fever vaccination. MiXCR, applied by TCRdb to the 5' RACE reads, yields one record per CDR3 protein. Of about 150,000 distinct CDR3 sequences listed, 5% to 7.5% are singletons. The sample consisted of CD4+ T cells sorted from PBMCs, taken 10 days after the yellow fever booster vaccination. These receptors were taken from a young man who received the YFV17D yellow fever vaccine.

V and J are TRBV27 and TRBJ2-7; 11 positions match TRBD2. Germline CDR1 and CDR2: MNHEY and SMNVEV (reference sequence). The CDR3 length is 15 residues. J was trimmed by 2 bases and V by 6 bases; bases with no gene match: 6. CDR3 region: CASSQLAGAAYEQYF. CDR3 DNA: TGTGCCAGCAGCCAACTAGCGGGAGCGGCCTACGAGCAGTACTTC.

This clonotype was detected only a few times. The chain links TRBV7-2 to TRBJ2-7, with TRBD2 matching over 11 bases. CDR1 is SGHTA, CDR2 FQGNSA, per germline. V dropped 1 base and J dropped 5; count of bases not matched to a gene: 4. CDR3 length equals 15 residues. CDR3 sequence: CASSLGLAGLDEQYF. For the CDR3, the DNA is TGTGCCAGCAGCTTAGGACTAGCGGGACTGGACGAGCAGTACTTC. The variable domain in full, with the rest retrieved from reference TRBV7-2 and TRBJ2-7, is GAGVSQSPSNKVTEKGKDVELRCDPISGHTALYWYRQSLGQGLEFLIYFQGNSAPDKSGLPSDRFSAERTGGSVSTLTIQRTQQEDSAVYLCASSLGLAGLDEQYFGPGTRLTVT.

V usage is TRBV19 and J usage is TRBJ1-1; D possibly corresponds to TRBD1 (5 bases). The CDR3 sequence is 13 residues long. Trimming left V 7 bases short and J 4 bases short, with 13 bases between. Germline lookup yields CDR1 LNHDA and CDR2 SQIVND (reference sequence). CDR3 protein: CASTIQAGTEAFF. CDR3 sequence (DNA): TGTGCCAGTACCATACAGGCTGGCACTGAAGCTTTCTTT.